The 24 T cell receptor beta chains listed next were all sequenced from one sample in a study of T cells after yellow fever vaccination. MiXCR, applied by TCRdb to the 5' RACE reads, yields one record per CDR3 protein. The table shows some 340,000 distinct CDR3 sequences, with over 3.5% occurring only once. Sample: PBMCs, taken 5 days after the yellow fever booster vaccination. Receptors were obtained from a young man who received the YFV17D yellow fever vaccine.

This rearrangement joins TRBV7-8 to TRBJ2-2, with 8 bases lining up with TRBD1. The CDR3 contains 15 residues. The germline V gene has CDR1 SGHVS and CDR2 FQNEAQ. V lost 7 bases and J lost 4; bases outside the gene matches: 8. CDR3 in DNA: TGTGCCAGCAATTCGGTGACAGGGGTCACCGGGGAGCTGTTTTTT. It encodes CASNSVTGVTGELFF.

The table lists this clonotype with a few counts. The chain recombines TRBV2 with TRBJ2-2; possibly TRBD2 for D (5 bases). Germline V CDR1 and CDR2: SNHLY, FYNNEI. Trimming removed 4 bases at V and 5 bases at J, with 11 bases between. The CDR3 loop spans 14 amino acids. This CDR3 reads CASSVEGRTGELFF. The CDR3 nucleotides read TGTGCCAGCAGTGTAGAGGGTCGGACCGGGGAGCTGTTTTTT.

This chain connects TRBV7-8 to TRBJ1-5; 10 nucleotides match TRBD1. The junction had 10 bases not matched to a gene; V was cut back by 6 bases and J by 5 bases. Germline-derived CDR1 and CDR2 are SGHVS and FQNEAQ. The CDR3 contains 16 residues. The CDR3 sequence is CASSKSGTGVDQPQHF. The DNA of the CDR3 is TGTGCCAGCAGTAAGTCCGGGACAGGGGTCGATCAGCCCCAGCATTTT.

In its sample, this clonotype was seen a few times. The chain employs TRBV20-1 and TRBJ1-6, with TRBD1 as a possible D gene (6 bases). The V end lost 5 bases, the J end lost 8 bases, and 16 bases lay between the germline ends. The CDR3 has 14 amino acids. Germline-derived CDR1 and CDR2 are DFQATT and SNEGSKA (reference sequence). The CDR3, as DNA: TGCAGTGCTCCAAGGGGGAGGGTGGATTCACCCCTCCACTTT. Its protein product is CSAPRGRVDSPLHF.

This chain joins TRBV5-1 and TRBJ1-1; 9 bases align to TRBD1. The CDR3 loop spans 15 amino acids. Per the germline V gene, CDR1 is SGHRS and CDR2 is YFSETQ. After removal of 5 bases from V and 14 bases from J, the junction contained 19 bases not matched to a gene. The CDR3 bases are TGCGCCAGCAGGAGTCAGCCGGGACAGGGTTCGACCAGCTTCTTT. Its protein product is CASRSQPGQGSTSFF.

A few counts support this clonotype. The chain couples TRBV7-2 to TRBJ2-1; the D is unclear. Looked up from germline, CDR1 is SGHTA and CDR2 is FQGNSA. Between the trimmed V and J ends, which lost 3 bases and 4 bases, there was a span of 13 bases. The CDR3 is 15 residues long. The CDR3 loop is CASSFASALYNEQFF. The DNA of the CDR3 is TGTGCCAGCAGCTTTGCGTCAGCCTTATACAATGAGCAGTTCTTC.

This clonotype was counted ten times or more. The rearrangement joins TRBV6-5 to TRBJ1-6; no definite D call. Trimming removed 0 bases from V and 7 bases from J, with 16 bases in between. The CDR3 loop spans 17 amino acids. The germline CDR1 and CDR2 sequences are MNHEY and SVGAGI. The CDR3 coding sequence is TGTGCCAGCAGTTACTCGATATTCGCCTGGTCGAATTCACCCCTCCACTTT. It codes for CASSYSIFAWSNSPLHF.

The chain couples TRBV7-3 to TRBJ1-2; unclear D gene. V dropped 5 bases and J dropped 4 bases, with 11 bases sitting between them. The CDR3 sequence is 13 residues long. Per the germline V gene, CDR1 is SGHTA and CDR2 is FQGTGA. CDR3 protein: CASSPRAGYGYTF. For the CDR3, the DNA is TGTGCCAGCAGCCCAAGGGCGGGCTATGGCTACACCTTC.

The chain combines TRBV7-2 with TRBJ2-2, with 7 bases fitting TRBD1. V was clipped by 5 bases and J by 1 base; unmatched bases: 4. The CDR3 contains 15 residues. Per germline, CDR1 SGHTA and CDR2 FQGNSA. The CDR3 sequence is CASSNRQGNTGELFF. The DNA for the CDR3 is TGTGCCAGCAGCAACCGACAGGGGAACACCGGGGAGCTGTTTTTT.

The chain is built from TRBV20-1 and TRBJ2-3, with no clear D. Germline V CDR1 and CDR2: DFQATT, SNEGSKA (reference sequence). CDR3 length equals 12 residues. V lost 0 bases, J lost 3 bases, and 4 bases lay in between. The CDR3 loop is CSAREGTDTQYF. CDR3 bases: TGCAGTGCTAGAGAGGGGACAGATACGCAGTATTTT.

This clonotype was observed a handful of times. The V call is TRBV5-4, the J call TRBJ1-4, with 7 nucleotides matching TRBD1. CDR1 is SGHNT, CDR2 YYREEE, per germline (reference sequence). The J segment lost 5 bases and the V segment lost 4 bases, leaving 2 bases of the junction unmatched. The CDR3 totals 13 residues. The CDR3 sequence: CASSTGQNEKLFF. The CDR3 bases are TGTGCCAGCAGCACGGGACAGAATGAAAAACTGTTTTTT. The whole variable domain, remainder taken from reference TRBV5-4 and TRBJ1-4, is ETGVTQSPTHLIKTRGQQVTLRCSSQSGHNTVSWYQQALGQGPQFIFQYYREEENGRGNFPPRFSGLQFPNYSSELNVNALELDDSALYLCASSTGQNEKLFFGSGTQLSVL.

The chain is built from TRBV12-3 or TRBV12-4 and TRBJ2-3; D call uncertain. V shed 7 bases and J shed 2 bases, with 7 bases lying between them. The CDR3 has 12 residues. The CDR3 spells CASTANTDTQYF. The DNA for the CDR3 is TGTGCCAGCACGGCGAACACAGATACGCAGTATTTT.

This clonotype has ten or more counts. This chain connects TRBV7-3 to TRBJ1-2, with D unclear. Germline V lookup: CDR1 SGHTA, CDR2 FQGTGA. This CDR3 region has 15 residues. Trimming pared 5 bases from V and 5 bases from J, leaving 18 bases between. CDR3 sequence reads: CASSPHPAGGYGYTF. In DNA form, the CDR3 reads TGTGCCAGCAGCCCCCATCCGGCGGGCGGGTATGGCTACACCTTC.

V and J are TRBV28 and TRBJ2-5; 9 bases agree with TRBD1. The V gene end was trimmed by 3 bases and the J gene end by 4 bases; junction bases not matched to a gene: 9. The CDR3 is 16 amino acids. Germline lookup yields CDR1 MDHEN and CDR2 SYDVKM. CDR3 sequence (DNA): TGTGCCAGCAGTTTTTATAGGACAGGGGTGGGAGAGACCCAGTACTTC. Encoded protein: CASSFYRTGVGETQYF. Filled out from reference TRBV28 and TRBJ2-5, the complete variable domain reads DVKVTQSSRYLVKRTGEKVFLECVQDMDHENMFWYRQDPGLGLRLIYFSYDVKMKEKGDIPEGYSVSREKKERFSLILESASTNQTSMYLCASSFYRTGVGETQYFGPGTRLLVL.

This clonotype was seen a handful of times. V usage is TRBV15 and J usage is TRBJ2-5; D remains unclear. CDR3 length: 15 residues. Germline V gene lookup returns CDR1 LNHNV and CDR2 YYDKDF (reference sequence). V dropped 0 bases and J dropped 2 bases, with 10 bases sitting between them. The CDR3 nucleotides are TGTGCCACCAGCAGAGATTCGCCGCGTCAAGAGACCCAGTACTTC. Protein sequence: CATSRDSPRQETQYF.

This clonotype was recorded a few times. V usage is TRBV6-2 or TRBV6-3 and J usage is TRBJ2-1; TRBD2 matches at 8 bases. The length of the CDR3 is 14 residues. CDR1 and CDR2 (germline): MNHEY, SVGEGT. V lost 5 bases and J lost 9; bases outside the gene matches: 9. CDR3 nucleotide sequence: TGTGCCAGCAGTCCGGGACTAGGAGGGGGTGAGCAGTTCTTC. Translated: CASSPGLGGGEQFF.

This clonotype has a count of ten or more. The V and J genes are TRBV12-3 or TRBV12-4 and TRBJ2-5; D is tentatively TRBD1 or TRBD2 (5 bases each). V was cut by 6 bases and J by 5 bases, with 13 bases left in between. The CDR3 has 13 amino acids. CDR3 nucleotide sequence: TGTGCCAGCAGGTTTGGGGACGGGGAGACCCAGTACTTC. The encoded protein is CASRFGDGETQYF.

V usage is TRBV29-1 and J usage is TRBJ1-4; 10 nucleotides match TRBD1. Germline assignment: CDR1 SQVTM and CDR2 ANQGSEA. This CDR3 is 14 amino acids long. Unmatched junction bases numbered 9, after V lost 6 bases and J lost 8 bases. CDR3 DNA: TGCAGCGTAGCCCCGGACAGGGGGGTGGAAAAACTGTTTTTT. It encodes CSVAPDRGVEKLFF. The full variable domain, completed using reference TRBV29-1 and TRBJ1-4, is SAVISQKPSRDICQRGTSLTIQCQVDSQVTMMFWYRQQPGQSLTLIATANQGSEATYESGFVIDKFPISRPNLTFSTLTVSNMSPEDSSIYLCSVAPDRGVEKLFFGSGTQLSVL.

The J gene is TRBJ2-5, the V gene TRBV6-2 or TRBV6-3; D assignment may be TRBD1 or TRBD2 (5 bases each). The CDR3 is made up of 19 amino acids. V lost 0 bases to trimming and J lost 3 bases, with 23 bases between them. Germline CDR1 and CDR2: MNHEY and SVGEGT. CDR3 bases: TGTGCCAGCAGTTACTCACTCCGGGACCCAGTTACCTCAGAAGAGACCCAGTACTTC. It specifies CASSYSLRDPVTSEETQYF.

The CDR3 DNA is TGTGCCACCAGCAGAGCCCGCCTGAATTCACCCCTCCACTTT. It is translated as CATSRARLNSPLHF. V and J are TRBV15 and TRBJ1-6; D unresolved. The CDR3 length is 14 residues. Between the trimmed V and J ends, which lost 1 base and 7 bases, there was a span of 8 bases. The V gene's germline CDR1 is LNHNV and CDR2 YYDKDF (reference sequence).

In DNA, the CDR3 is TGTGCCAGCAGCCTAAGAGGGGACACTAACTATGGCTACACCTTC. Protein product: CASSLRGDTNYGYTF. The chain joins TRBV3-1 to TRBJ1-2; possibly TRBD1 for D (6 bases). This CDR3 comprises 15 residues. Germline V gives CDR1 LGHDT, CDR2 YNNKEL (reference sequence). With 4 bases removed from V and 0 bases from J, the gap between germline ends came to 12 bases.

This clonotype has a count of ten or more. The chain carries TRBV3-1 and TRBJ1-1, with D possibly being TRBD1 (6 bases). The CDR3 contains 16 residues. V lost 2 bases to trimming and J lost 5 bases, with 18 bases between them. CDR1 LGHDT and CDR2 YNNKEL come from the germline V gene (reference sequence). CDR3 in amino acids: CASSQRGVVVDTEAFF. The CDR3 DNA is TGTGCCAGCAGCCAAAGGGGGGTCGTAGTGGATACTGAAGCTTTCTTT.

About this clonotype: A read error is possible here, since a much larger clone lies one base away. The chain joins TRBV11-2 to TRBJ2-3; tentatively, D is TRBD1 or TRBD2 (5 bases each). The ends were cut back, 5 bases at V and 7 bases at J, with 13 bases in the middle. The CDR3 is 13 residues long. Germline loops: CDR1 SGHAT, CDR2 FQNNGV. The CDR3 sequence is CASSQSEGYTQYF. The DNA of the CDR3 is TGTGCCAGCAGCCAGTCCGAGGGGTATACGCAGTATTTT.

This clonotype was detected ten times or more. This chain links TRBV29-1 with TRBJ2-3; D ambiguous. CDR1 and CDR2 (germline): SQVTM, ANQGSEA. This CDR3 is built from 15 residues. The ends were cut back, 4 bases at V and 3 bases at J, with 17 bases in the middle. The CDR3 loop reads CSVVLLGFETDTQYF. For the CDR3, the DNA is TGCAGCGTTGTTTTGCTAGGGTTTGAGACAGATACGCAGTATTTT.